One TCR beta chain is described in this entry. Antigen unknown. This specimen belongs to a study of response to subunit inactivated influenza vaccine. General study results and limits: The authors proposed limited new T cell recruitment per seasonal influenza vaccination.

The CDR3 runs 13 residues. The germline gives CDR1 MNHNS, CDR2 SASEGT. The ends were cut back, 0 bases at V and 4 bases at J, with 7 bases in the middle. TCRdb analysed the RT-PCR reads with MiXCR anew, one entry per CDR3 protein. This table has around 850,000 distinct CDR3 sequences, around a sixth appearing once. Sequencing used PBMCs from blood, obtained around 5 days after vaccination. The gene calls are TRBV6-1 and TRBJ2-7; D may be TRBD1 or TRBD2 (5 bases each). This receptor was obtained from a man aged 50-59 years who received an inactivated influenza vaccine. The CDR3 here is CASSEARGYEQYF. CDR3 bases: TGTGCCAGCAGTGAAGCGAGGGGATACGAGCAGTACTTC.